Listed here are 26 T cell receptor beta chains from one sample, sequenced in a study of blood T cell repertoires in COVID-19. Using immunoSEQ multiplex PCR, the repertoire was profiled, and TCRdb retains in-frame clones only, with some absent. Here the sample spans around 68,000 clones, 85% being singletons. Sample: peripheral blood. Receptors originate from a man older than 75 with acute or convalescent COVID-19.

The chain recombines TRBV7-9 with TRBJ2-1, with D perhaps TRBD2 (6 bases). Trimming stripped 7 bases from V and 2 bases from J, with 15 bases between. Germline-derived CDR1 and CDR2 are SEHNR and FQNEAQ (reference sequence). This CDR3 comprises 15 residues. DNA of the CDR3: TGTGCCAGCACCCCCTACGGGACTCCCTACAATGAGCAGTTCTTC. Its translation: CASTPYGTPYNEQFF. Filled out from reference TRBV7-9 and TRBJ2-1, the complete variable domain reads DTGVSQNPRHKITKRGQNVTFRCDPISEHNRLYWYRQTLGQGPEFLTYFQNEAQLEKSRLLSDRFSAERPKGSFSTLEIQRTEQGDSAMYLCASTPYGTPYNEQFFGPGTRLTVL.

The chain carries TRBV29-1 and TRBJ1-1, with 11 bases fitting TRBD1. The CDR3 totals 11 residues. Germline CDR1 is SQVTM and CDR2 is ANQGSEA. Trimming at V came to 7 bases and at J to 11 bases, leaving 6 bases not matched to a gene. The CDR3 nucleotides are TGCAGCGCCGGACAGGGGGCGAGGGCTTTCTTT. Its translation is CSAGQGARAFF.

V is TRBV11-2 and J is TRBJ1-1; D unresolved. Germline-derived CDR1 and CDR2 are SGHAT and FQNNGV. The CDR3 sequence is 14 residues long. Trimming left V 1 base short and J 1 base short, with 7 bases between. For the CDR3, the DNA is TGTGCCAGCAGCTTAGGTCAGGCGAACACTGAAGCTTTCTTT. It encodes CASSLGQANTEAFF.

The chain links TRBV30 to TRBJ1-1; 11 bases are a match to TRBD1. Trimming cost V 3 bases and J 12 bases; bases outside gene matches: 6. Germline CDR1 is GTSNPN and CDR2 is SVGIG (reference sequence). CDR3 length: 12 residues. The CDR3, as DNA: TGTGCCTGGAGGGGACAGGGGGAGACGACTTTCTTT. It specifies CAWRGQGETTFF.

J is TRBJ2-5 and V is TRBV24-1, with a possible D match to TRBD2 (5 bases). CDR1 and CDR2 (germline): KGHDR, SFDVKD. CDR3 length equals 15 residues. V was shortened by 1 base and J by 1 base, with 9 bases between the two germline ends. The DNA of the CDR3 is TGTGCCACCAGTGATTTCGGAGGAGTCCAAGAGACCCAGTACTTC. It translates to CATSDFGGVQETQYF.

This chain joins TRBV7-9 and TRBJ2-7; 13 bases are shared with TRBD2. Trimming took 5 bases from V and 0 from J; bases not matched to a gene: 4. Germline values: CDR1 SEHNR, CDR2 FQNEAQ (reference sequence). This CDR3 has 16 residues. CDR3 sequence: CASSPRTSGSSYEQYF. CDR3 nucleotide sequence: TGTGCCAGCAGCCCCCGGACTAGCGGGAGCTCCTACGAGCAGTACTTC.

The chain's CDR3 is CATSDPSTRDRFGAFF. The CDR3 DNA follows: TGTGCCACCAGTGACCCTTCGACCCGGGACAGATTTGGGGCTTTCTTT. This sequence joins TRBV24-1 and TRBJ1-1; 7 positions agree with TRBD1. The CDR3 sequence is 16 residues long. Germline V gene sequence: CDR1 KGHDR, CDR2 SFDVKD. Trimming at V came to 4 bases and at J to 11 bases, leaving 18 bases not matched to a gene.

This CDR3 reads CASSFSKTQYF. In DNA, the CDR3 is TGTGCCAGCAGCTTTTCTAAGACCCAGTACTTC. The chain carries TRBV5-6 and TRBJ2-5; D is uncertain. V lost 2 bases to trimming and J lost 6 bases, with 5 bases between them. This CDR3 has 11 residues. Germline-derived CDR1 and CDR2 are SGHDT and YYEEEE.

V and J are TRBV4-2 and TRBJ1-2; D unresolved. CDR1 and CDR2 from the germline V gene are LGHNA and YNFKEQ. The germline V and J ends were trimmed by 0 bases and 3 bases, with 11 bases remaining between them. The CDR3 contains 15 residues. The CDR3 spells CASSQDQVSYYGYTF. The CDR3 DNA sequence: TGTGCCAGCAGCCAAGACCAGGTGTCTTACTATGGCTACACCTTC.

The V and J genes are TRBV10-3 and TRBJ2-2; 10 bases are shared with TRBD2. The CDR3 sequence is 16 residues long. J was trimmed by 5 bases and V by 7 bases; bases with no gene match: 10. The germline gives CDR1 ENHRY, CDR2 SYGVKD. In nucleotides, the CDR3 is TGTGCCATCATGGCTAGCGGGGGTACTTATACCGGGGAGCTGTTTTTT. It yields the protein CAIMASGGTYTGELFF.

This clone was seen just once. The chain employs TRBV12-3 or TRBV12-4 and TRBJ2-1, with D possibly being TRBD2 (5 bases). V lost 0 bases, J lost 9 bases, and 9 bases lay in between. The CDR3 spans 13 residues. The CDR3 coding sequence is TGTGCCAGCAGTTTAGCGCCACGGGGTGAGCAGTTCTTC. Translated, it gives CASSLAPRGEQFF.

V and J are TRBV5-1 and TRBJ1-1; 8 bases are a match to TRBD1. Germline CDR1 and CDR2: SGHRS and YFSETQ. V dropped 0 bases and J dropped 1; count of bases not matched to a gene: 5. The length of the CDR3 is 16 residues. CDR3 in DNA: TGCGCCAGCAGCTTGGCCGGCAGGGGGCGGAACACTGAAGCTTTCTTT. It specifies CASSLAGRGRNTEAFF.

This chain connects TRBV5-1 to TRBJ2-7; D is perhaps TRBD2 (6 bases). The CDR3 is 15 residues long. Germline V gives CDR1 SGHRS, CDR2 YFSETQ. Deletions cut 4 bases from V and 4 bases from J, with 18 bases between. CDR3: CASSPAGTLMYEQYF. CDR3 bases: TGCGCCAGCAGCCCTGCCGGGACTTTAATGTACGAGCAGTACTTC. The whole variable domain, filled in from reference TRBV5-1 and TRBJ2-7, reads KAGVTQTPRYLIKTRGQQVTLSCSPISGHRSVSWYQQTPGQGLQFLFEYFSETQRNKGNFPGRFSGRQFSNSRSEMNVSTLELGDSALYLCASSPAGTLMYEQYFGPGTRLTVT.

The V and J genes are TRBV5-1 and TRBJ2-5, with 7 nucleotides matching TRBD1. This CDR3 spans 14 amino acids. CDR1 and CDR2 (germline): SGHRS, YFSETQ. The V and J ends lost 4 bases and 1 base, in that order; junction bases with no gene match: 4. The CDR3 sequence is CASSGGQPQETQYF. CDR3 nucleotide sequence: TGCGCCAGCAGCGGGGGACAGCCCCAAGAGACCCAGTACTTC.

V is TRBV18 and J is TRBJ2-1; 10 nucleotides match TRBD1. CDR1 KGHSH and CDR2 LQKENI come from the germline V gene. The CDR3 runs 16 residues. Unmatched junction bases numbered 4, after V lost 4 bases and J lost 1 base. Here the CDR3 reads CASSLAGQGSYNEQFF. CDR3 nucleotides: TGTGCCAGCTCACTTGCGGGACAGGGGTCCTACAATGAGCAGTTCTTC.

The V call is TRBV3-1 (or the pseudogene TRBV3-2), the J call TRBJ1-1; the D is unclear. With 3 bases removed from V and 5 bases from J, the gap between germline ends came to 10 bases. The CDR3 contains 13 residues. Germline-derived CDR1 and CDR2 are LGHDT and YNNKEL (reference sequence). The CDR3 DNA follows: TGTGCCAGCAGCCAGCGGGGTCGGACTGAAGCTTTCTTT. Its protein product is CASSQRGRTEAFF.

J is TRBJ2-1 and V is TRBV29-1; maybe TRBD2 (6 bases). The CDR3 covers 16 residues. Germline V gene lookup returns CDR1 SQVTM and CDR2 ANQGSEA. V shed 4 bases and J shed 2 bases, with 18 bases lying between them. The CDR3 loop reads CSVAEGSGGPYNEQFF. As DNA, the CDR3 is TGCAGCGTTGCCGAAGGTAGCGGAGGCCCCTACAATGAGCAGTTCTTC.

This clone was seen once. V usage is TRBV19 and J usage is TRBJ1-4; TRBD1 is a possible D gene (5 bases). The V end was cut by 5 bases, the J end by 3 bases, with 13 bases between. CDR1 and CDR2 (germline): LNHDA, SQIVND (reference sequence). The CDR3 spans 15 residues. CDR3 nucleotides: TGTGCCAGTAGTCCGCAGGGTTCGGCTAATGAAAAACTGTTTTTT. It codes for CASSPQGSANEKLFF. The full variable domain, in which reference TRBV19 and TRBJ1-4 provide the parts outside the CDR3, is DGGITQSPKYLFRKEGQNVTLSCEQNLNHDAMYWYRQDPGQGLRLIYYSQIVNDFQKGDIAEGYSVSREKKESFPLTVTSAQKNPTAFYLCASSPQGSANEKLFFGSGTQLSVL.

The CDR3 reads CATSARGNGELFF. As DNA, the CDR3 is TGTGCCACCAGTGCACGGGGAAACGGGGAGCTGTTTTTT. This chain links TRBV24-1 with TRBJ2-2; tentatively, D is TRBD2 (5 bases). This CDR3 is built from 13 residues. The V and J ends lost 5 bases and 7 bases respectively, with 10 bases between them. Germline values: CDR1 KGHDR, CDR2 SFDVKD.

This clone was recorded only once. Here the CDR3 DNA reads TGTGCCAGCAGCTTAGGGGGACAGTCCGAAAAACTGTTTTTT. Its translation is CASSLGGQSEKLFF. The genes are TRBV11-2 and TRBJ1-4; TRBD1 matches 7 bases. The V and J ends lost 1 base and 8 bases, in that order; junction bases with no gene match: 4. Per the germline V gene, CDR1 is SGHAT and CDR2 is FQNNGV. This CDR3 has 14 residues.

J is TRBJ2-1 and V is TRBV18; D perhaps matches TRBD2 (6 bases). CDR1 and CDR2 from the germline V gene are KGHSH and LQKENI. This CDR3 comprises 12 residues. The V end lost 10 bases, the J end lost 4 bases, and 11 bases lay between the germline ends. The CDR3 loop is CATGGVYNEQFF. For the CDR3, the DNA is TGTGCCACTGGAGGGGTATACAATGAGCAGTTCTTC.

The gene calls are TRBV11-2 and TRBJ1-1, with D unclear. Germline values: CDR1 SGHAT, CDR2 FQNNGV. V was shortened by 3 bases and J by 4 bases, with 6 bases between the two germline ends. There are 12 residues in the CDR3. CDR3 residues: CASSFEGTEAFF. The CDR3 DNA sequence: TGTGCCAGCAGCTTCGAGGGCACTGAAGCTTTCTTT.

This clone was seen only once. This rearrangement joins TRBV6-5 to TRBJ1-6, with 7 bases that match TRBD1. Germline V CDR1 and CDR2: MNHEY, SVGAGI. CDR3 length: 13 amino acids. Trimming removed 4 bases from V and 7 bases from J; junction bases left unmatched: 1. CDR3 bases: TGTGCCAGCAGTTTACAGGGGAATTCACCCCTCCACTTT. Encoded protein: CASSLQGNSPLHF.

There are a few counts of this clone. The rearrangement joins TRBV19 to TRBJ1-1; maybe TRBD1 (5 bases). The CDR3 consists of 14 residues. Germline V gene sequence: CDR1 LNHDA, CDR2 SQIVND (reference sequence). V gave up 6 bases and J gave up 0 bases, with 11 bases separating them. CDR3 sequence reads: CASSGGRMNTEAFF. In nucleotides, the CDR3 is TGTGCCAGTAGCGGGGGACGGATGAACACTGAAGCTTTCTTT.

The count of this clone is one. The V call is TRBV15, the J call TRBJ2-7; 10 bases agree with TRBD2. The CDR3 runs to 15 residues. From germline, CDR1 is LNHNV and CDR2 YYDKDF (reference sequence). Trimming at V came to 1 base and at J to 2 bases, leaving 2 bases not matched to a gene. CDR3 in amino acids: CATSRVGLAAYEQYF. Here the CDR3 DNA reads TGTGCCACCAGCAGAGTAGGACTAGCGGCCTACGAGCAGTACTTC.

The V call is TRBV11-2, the J call TRBJ2-1, with D unresolved. Germline CDR1 and CDR2: SGHAT and FQNNGV. This CDR3 spans 11 amino acids. V lost 5 bases to trimming and J lost 6 bases, with 5 bases between them. The CDR3 sequence is CASSPVNEQFF. DNA of the CDR3: TGTGCCAGCAGCCCAGTCAATGAGCAGTTCTTC.